These 16 T cell receptor beta chains came from one sample sequenced in a study of blood T cell repertoires in COVID-19. Using immunoSEQ multiplex PCR, the repertoire was profiled, and TCRdb retains in-frame clones only, with some absent. The sample carries under 150,000 clones, over 80% recorded once. Sequencing input: peripheral blood. The source is a middle-aged woman with active or convalescent COVID-19.

The chain is built from TRBV27 and TRBJ1-1, with 8 bases identical to TRBD1. V lost 0 bases to trimming and J lost 1 base; unmatched junction nucleotides: 7. The CDR3 covers 17 residues. CDR1 MNHEY and CDR2 SMNVEV come from the germline V gene (reference sequence). In DNA, the CDR3 is TGTGCCAGCAGTTTATCGGGGGACAGGCCCGGGAACACTGAAGCTTTCTTT. Its protein is CASSLSGDRPGNTEAFF.

V is TRBV28 and J is TRBJ1-3; D is unclear. The CDR3 length is 16 residues. Trimming cost V 6 bases and J 0 bases, with 15 bases left between them. The germline CDR1 and CDR2 sequences are MDHEN and SYDVKM. CDR3 residues: CASSPIIGSSGNTIYF. The CDR3, as DNA: TGTGCCAGCAGCCCGATCATAGGGAGCTCTGGAAACACCATATATTTT.

This chain connects TRBV3-1 (or the pseudogene TRBV3-2) to TRBJ2-7, with a possible D match to TRBD1 (6 bases). V gave up 2 bases and J gave up 4 bases, with 15 bases separating them. Germline V gene lookup returns CDR1 LGHDT and CDR2 YNNKEL (reference sequence). This CDR3 region has 15 residues. The CDR3: CASSQPRRGVYEQYF. The CDR3 DNA is TGTGCCAGCAGCCAACCCCGCAGGGGAGTTTACGAGCAGTACTTC.

The chain is built from TRBV5-6 and TRBJ1-1; D is possibly TRBD1 (5 bases). This CDR3 region has 15 residues. Between the trimmed V and J ends, which lost 0 bases and 4 bases, there was a span of 13 bases. Germline CDR1 SGHDT, CDR2 YYEEEE. Here the CDR3 reads CASSLDQGTGTEAFF. The CDR3 nucleotides read TGTGCCAGCAGCTTGGATCAGGGAACGGGCACTGAAGCTTTCTTT.

This sequence joins TRBV5-4 and TRBJ2-3, with D perhaps matching TRBD1 (7 bases). In germline, CDR1 is SGHNT, CDR2 YYREEE (reference sequence). Trimming took 4 bases from V and 0 from J, leaving 12 bases between them. This CDR3 has 15 amino acids. The CDR3 protein is CASSDSGGSTDTQYF. The CDR3 nucleotides are TGTGCCAGCAGCGACTCAGGGGGGAGCACAGATACGCAGTATTTT.

The chain has TRBV10-2 and TRBJ1-5; 7 positions match TRBD1. V dropped 6 bases and J dropped 2; count of bases not matched to a gene: 4. This CDR3 spans 14 amino acids. Germline CDR1 WSHSY, CDR2 SAAADI. This CDR3 reads CASRGDRGNQPQHF. CDR3 DNA: TGCGCCAGCAGGGGCGACAGGGGCAATCAGCCCCAGCATTTT.

The CDR3 loop reads CARSPNRDRVTDTQYF. In DNA form, the CDR3 reads TGTGCCAGGAGTCCCAACCGGGACAGGGTAACAGATACGCAGTATTTT. V and J are TRBV6-4 and TRBJ2-3, with 9 positions matching TRBD1. There are 16 residues in the CDR3. The germline gives CDR1 MRHNA, CDR2 SNTAGT. The V and J ends lost 9 bases and 3 bases, in that order; junction bases with no gene match: 13.

CDR3 nucleotides: TGTGCCAGCTCACCATCCCGGTACCAAGAGACCCAGTACTTC. The encoded protein is CASSPSRYQETQYF. The chain combines TRBV18 with TRBJ2-5; D is uncertain. The germline V gene has CDR1 KGHSH and CDR2 LQKENI. V lost 2 bases and J lost 0, with 7 bases in between. This CDR3 contains 14 residues.

This rearrangement joins TRBV15 to TRBJ2-3; 10 bases agree with TRBD1. The J segment lost 5 bases and the V segment lost 4 bases, leaving 12 bases of the junction unmatched. Germline CDR1 reads LNHNV; CDR2 reads YYDKDF (reference sequence). The CDR3 extends over 17 amino acids. CDR3 sequence: CATSIRSGTGVGDTQYF. The DNA for the CDR3 is TGTGCCACCAGCATTCGATCCGGGACAGGGGTGGGAGATACGCAGTATTTT.

The genes are TRBV28 and TRBJ2-5, with D possibly being TRBD1 (7 bases). Germline lookup yields CDR1 MDHEN and CDR2 SYDVKM. The CDR3 has 13 amino acids. V was clipped by 9 bases and J by 5 bases, with 16 bases between them. The CDR3, as DNA: TGTGCCAGTGCCTCAGGGGGGAGGGAGACCCAGTACTTC. Its protein product is CASASGGRETQYF.

J is TRBJ1-3 and V is TRBV7-2; no clear D gene. The germline gives CDR1 SGHTA, CDR2 FQGNSA. V dropped 5 bases and J dropped 8 bases, with 10 bases sitting between them. This CDR3 comprises 12 residues. The CDR3 DNA sequence: TGTGCCAGCAGCCCTCGCACTGACACCATATATTTT. Translating it yields CASSPRTDTIYF.

V usage is TRBV24-1 and J usage is TRBJ1-2; 7 bases map to TRBD1. This CDR3 region has 12 residues. Germline lookup yields CDR1 KGHDR and CDR2 SFDVKD. Trimming cost V 5 bases and J 7 bases; bases outside gene matches: 3. The CDR3: CATSGQGFGYTF. The DNA for the CDR3 is TGTGCCACCAGTGGACAGGGATTTGGCTACACCTTC.

This rearrangement joins TRBV5-6 to TRBJ2-7, with TRBD1 identical over 10 bases. The CDR3 is made up of 15 amino acids. Germline V CDR1 and CDR2: SGHDT, YYEEEE. V was pared by 3 bases and J by 4 bases, with 7 bases of the junction left unmatched. The DNA of the CDR3 is TGTGCCAGCAGCTCTCTGGACAGGGGGTGGTACGAGCAGTACTTC. It specifies CASSSLDRGWYEQYF.

V is TRBV7-9 and J is TRBJ1-4; TRBD1 might be the D (5 bases). V lost 3 bases and J lost 8, with 16 bases in between. The CDR3 is made up of 15 amino acids. Germline V gene data show CDR1 as SEHNR and CDR2 as FQNEAQ (reference sequence). CDR3 amino acids: CASSLPGIRGEKLFF. CDR3 nucleotide sequence: TGTGCCAGCAGCTTGCCAGGGATTCGGGGGGAAAAACTGTTTTTT.

The chain couples TRBV5-1 to TRBJ1-3; perhaps TRBD1 as D (6 bases). From germline, CDR1 is SGHRS and CDR2 YFSETQ. This CDR3 contains 17 residues. Trimming cost V 4 bases and J 0 bases, with 17 bases left between them. The CDR3 loop is CASSHRDNPLSGNTIYF. As DNA, the CDR3 is TGCGCCAGCAGCCACCGGGACAATCCTCTCTCTGGAAACACCATATATTTT.

The chain combines TRBV11-2 with TRBJ1-1, with D unclear. The CDR3 extends over 13 amino acids. The germline V and J ends were trimmed by 1 base and 3 bases, with 6 bases remaining between them. In germline, CDR1 is SGHAT, CDR2 FQNNGV. CDR3 sequence: CASSLARHTEAFF. Here the CDR3 DNA reads TGTGCCAGCAGCTTAGCGCGGCACACTGAAGCTTTCTTT.